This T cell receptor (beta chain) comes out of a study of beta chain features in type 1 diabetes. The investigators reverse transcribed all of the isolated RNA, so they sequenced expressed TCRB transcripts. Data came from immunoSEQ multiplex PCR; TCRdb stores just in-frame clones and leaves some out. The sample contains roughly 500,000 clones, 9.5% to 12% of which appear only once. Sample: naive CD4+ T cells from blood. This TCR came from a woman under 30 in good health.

In DNA, the CDR3 is TGTGCCAGCAGTACCCAGGGGAATCAGCCCCAGCATTTT. Translation: CASSTQGNQPQHF. The rearrangement links TRBV27 to TRBJ1-5, with D tentatively TRBD1 (6 bases). CDR3 length: 13 residues. Germline V gene sequence: CDR1 MNHEY, CDR2 SMNVEV (reference sequence). The germline V and J ends were trimmed by 5 bases and 4 bases, with 9 bases remaining between them.